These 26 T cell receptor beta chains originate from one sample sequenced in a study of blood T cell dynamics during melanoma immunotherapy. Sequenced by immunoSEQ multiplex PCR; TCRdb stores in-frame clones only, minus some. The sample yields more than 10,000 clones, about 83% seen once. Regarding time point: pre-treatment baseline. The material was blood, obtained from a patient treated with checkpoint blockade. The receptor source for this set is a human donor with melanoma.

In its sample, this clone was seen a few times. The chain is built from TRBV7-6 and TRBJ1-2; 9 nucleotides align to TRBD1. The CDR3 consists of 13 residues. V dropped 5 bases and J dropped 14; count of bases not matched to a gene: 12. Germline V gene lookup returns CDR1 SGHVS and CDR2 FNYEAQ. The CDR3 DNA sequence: TGTGCCAGCAGCCTACAGAGGGACAGGGTGGAAACCTTC. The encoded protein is CASSLQRDRVETF.

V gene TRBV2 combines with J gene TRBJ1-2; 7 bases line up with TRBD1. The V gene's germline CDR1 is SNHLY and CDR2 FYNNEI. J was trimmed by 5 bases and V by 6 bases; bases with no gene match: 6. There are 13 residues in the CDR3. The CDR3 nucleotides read TGTGCCAGCAGCGAGGGGGCAGGATATGGCTACACCTTC. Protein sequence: CASSEGAGYGYTF.

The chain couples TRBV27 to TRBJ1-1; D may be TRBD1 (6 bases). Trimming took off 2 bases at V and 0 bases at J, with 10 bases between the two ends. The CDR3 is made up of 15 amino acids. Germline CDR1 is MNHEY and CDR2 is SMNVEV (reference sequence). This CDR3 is CASSLTGRVNTEAFF. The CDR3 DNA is TGTGCCAGCAGTTTAACAGGGAGAGTGAACACTGAAGCTTTCTTT.

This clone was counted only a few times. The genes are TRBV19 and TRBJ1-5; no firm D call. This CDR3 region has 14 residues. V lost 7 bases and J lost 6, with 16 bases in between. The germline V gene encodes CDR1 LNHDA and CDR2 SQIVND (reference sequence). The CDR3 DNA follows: TGTGCCAGTACCATGGGAGGGTCTGGTCAGCCCCAGCATTTT. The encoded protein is CASTMGGSGQPQHF.

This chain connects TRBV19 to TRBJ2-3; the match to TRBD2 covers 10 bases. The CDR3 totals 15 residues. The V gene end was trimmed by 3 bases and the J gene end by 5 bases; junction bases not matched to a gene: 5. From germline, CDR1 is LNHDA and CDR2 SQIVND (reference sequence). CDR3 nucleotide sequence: TGTGCCAGTAGTATTTTAGCGGGGGGAAAAGATACGCAGTATTTT. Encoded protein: CASSILAGGKDTQYF.

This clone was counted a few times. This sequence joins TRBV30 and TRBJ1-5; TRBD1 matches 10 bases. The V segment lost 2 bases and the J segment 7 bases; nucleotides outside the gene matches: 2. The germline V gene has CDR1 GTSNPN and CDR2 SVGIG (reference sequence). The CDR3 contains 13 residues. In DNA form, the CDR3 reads TGTGCCTGGAGTAGGACAGGGGGACAGCCCCAGCATTTT. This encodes CAWSRTGGQPQHF.

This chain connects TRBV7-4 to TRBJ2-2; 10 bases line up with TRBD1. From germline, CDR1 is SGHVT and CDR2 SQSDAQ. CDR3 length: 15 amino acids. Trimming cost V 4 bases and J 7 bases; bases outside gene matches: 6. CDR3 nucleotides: TGTGCCAGCAGCTGGGACAGGGGAGGCGGCGGGGAGCTGTTTTTT. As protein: CASSWDRGGGGELFF.

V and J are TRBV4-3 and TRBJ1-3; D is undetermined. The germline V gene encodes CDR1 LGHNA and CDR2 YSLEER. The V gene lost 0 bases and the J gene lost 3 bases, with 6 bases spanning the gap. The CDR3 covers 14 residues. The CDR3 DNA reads TGCGCCAGCAGCCAAGAGGGTTTTGGAAACACCATATATTTT. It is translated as CASSQEGFGNTIYF.

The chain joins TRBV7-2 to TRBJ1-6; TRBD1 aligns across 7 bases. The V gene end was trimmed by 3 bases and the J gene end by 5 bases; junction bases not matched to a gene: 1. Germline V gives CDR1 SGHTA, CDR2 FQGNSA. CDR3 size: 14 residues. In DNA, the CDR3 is TGTGCCAGCAGCTTTACAGGGGATAATTCACCCCTCCACTTT. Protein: CASSFTGDNSPLHF.

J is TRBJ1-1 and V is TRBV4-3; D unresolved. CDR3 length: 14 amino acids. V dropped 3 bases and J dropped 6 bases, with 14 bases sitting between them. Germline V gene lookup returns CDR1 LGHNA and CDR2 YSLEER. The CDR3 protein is CASSQGPTRAEAFF. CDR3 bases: TGCGCCAGCAGCCAGGGCCCAACACGGGCTGAAGCTTTCTTT.

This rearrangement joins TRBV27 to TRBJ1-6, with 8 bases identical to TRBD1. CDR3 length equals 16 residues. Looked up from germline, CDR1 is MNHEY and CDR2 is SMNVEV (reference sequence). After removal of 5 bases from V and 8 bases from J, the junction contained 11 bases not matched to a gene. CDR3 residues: CASSLGGGQVDSPLHF. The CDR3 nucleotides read TGTGCCAGCAGTCTTGGCGGGGGACAGGTGGATTCACCCCTCCACTTT.

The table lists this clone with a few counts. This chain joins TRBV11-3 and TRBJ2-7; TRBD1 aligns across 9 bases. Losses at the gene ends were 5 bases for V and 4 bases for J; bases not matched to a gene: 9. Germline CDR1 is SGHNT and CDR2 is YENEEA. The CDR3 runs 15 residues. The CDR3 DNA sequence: TGTGCCAGCAGCCCTACCGGGACAGGGTATTACGAGCAGTACTTC. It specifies CASSPTGTGYYEQYF. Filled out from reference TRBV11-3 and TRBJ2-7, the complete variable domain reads EAGVVQSPRYKIIEKKQPVAFWCNPISGHNTLYWYLQNLGQGPELLIRYENEEAVDDSQLPKDRFSAERLKGVDSTLKIQPAELGDSAVYLCASSPTGTGYYEQYFGPGTRLTVT.

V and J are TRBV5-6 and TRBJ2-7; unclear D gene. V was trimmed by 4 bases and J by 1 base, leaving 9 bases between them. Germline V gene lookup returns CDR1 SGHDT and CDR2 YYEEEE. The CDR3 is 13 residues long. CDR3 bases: TGTGCCAGCAGCCCGGGCCATTCCTACGAGCAGTACTTC. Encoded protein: CASSPGHSYEQYF.

Here the CDR3 DNA reads TGTGCCAGCAGCCCCCGGGGCCCAGATACGCAGTATTTT. It encodes CASSPRGPDTQYF. The chain joins TRBV7-9 to TRBJ2-3, with D tentatively TRBD1 or TRBD2 (5 bases each). Trimming removed 5 bases at V and 4 bases at J, with 10 bases between. Germline CDR1 reads SEHNR; CDR2 reads FQNEAQ (reference sequence). The CDR3 has 13 residues.

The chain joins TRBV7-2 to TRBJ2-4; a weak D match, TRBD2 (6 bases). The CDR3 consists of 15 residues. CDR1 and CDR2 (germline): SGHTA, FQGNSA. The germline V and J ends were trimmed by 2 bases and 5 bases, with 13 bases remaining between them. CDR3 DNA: TGTGCCAGCAGCTTAACGCGGGACCGAGAAAACATTCAGTACTTC. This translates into CASSLTRDRENIQYF.

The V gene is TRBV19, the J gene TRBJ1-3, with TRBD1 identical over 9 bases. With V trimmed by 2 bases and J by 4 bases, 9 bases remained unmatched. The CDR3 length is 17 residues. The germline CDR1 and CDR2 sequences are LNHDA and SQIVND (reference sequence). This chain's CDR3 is CASSIMTGGFGGNTIYF. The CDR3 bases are TGTGCCAGTAGTATAATGACAGGGGGATTCGGAGGAAACACCATATATTTT.

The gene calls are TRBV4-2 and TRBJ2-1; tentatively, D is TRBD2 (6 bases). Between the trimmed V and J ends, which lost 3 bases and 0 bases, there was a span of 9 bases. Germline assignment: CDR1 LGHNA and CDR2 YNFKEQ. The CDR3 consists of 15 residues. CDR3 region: CASSQGGISYNEQFF. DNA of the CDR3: TGTGCCAGCAGCCAGGGCGGGATCTCCTACAATGAGCAGTTCTTC.

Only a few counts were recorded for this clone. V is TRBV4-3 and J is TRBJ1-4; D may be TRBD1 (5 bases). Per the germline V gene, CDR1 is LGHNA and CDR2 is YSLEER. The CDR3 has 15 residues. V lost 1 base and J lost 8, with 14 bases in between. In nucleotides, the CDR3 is TGCGCCAGCAGCCAAGGGTGGGACGGAGAGGAAAAACTGTTTTTT. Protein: CASSQGWDGEEKLFF.

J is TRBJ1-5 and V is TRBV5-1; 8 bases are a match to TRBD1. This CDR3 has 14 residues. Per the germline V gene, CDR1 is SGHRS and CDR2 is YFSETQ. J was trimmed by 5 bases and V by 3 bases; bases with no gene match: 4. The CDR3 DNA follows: TGCGCCAGCAGCTCGACAGGGGAGGATCAGCCCCAGCATTTT. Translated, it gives CASSSTGEDQPQHF. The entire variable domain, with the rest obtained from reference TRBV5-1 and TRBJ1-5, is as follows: KAGVTQTPRYLIKTRGQQVTLSCSPISGHRSVSWYQQTPGQGLQFLFEYFSETQRNKGNFPGRFSGRQFSNSRSEMNVSTLELGDSALYLCASSSTGEDQPQHFGDGTRLSIL.

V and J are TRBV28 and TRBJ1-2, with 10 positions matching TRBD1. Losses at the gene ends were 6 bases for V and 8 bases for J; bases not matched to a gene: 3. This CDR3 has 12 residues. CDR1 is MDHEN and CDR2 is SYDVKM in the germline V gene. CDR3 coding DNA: TGTGCCAGCAGGACAGGGGGCAGGGGCTACACCTTC. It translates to CASRTGGRGYTF.

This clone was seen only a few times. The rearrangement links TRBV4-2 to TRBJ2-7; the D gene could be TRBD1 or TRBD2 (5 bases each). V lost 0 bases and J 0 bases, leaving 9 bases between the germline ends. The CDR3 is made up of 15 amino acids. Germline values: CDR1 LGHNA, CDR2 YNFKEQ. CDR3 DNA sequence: TGTGCCAGCAGCCAAGAGGCAGGGAGCTCCTACGAGCAGTACTTC. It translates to CASSQEAGSSYEQYF.

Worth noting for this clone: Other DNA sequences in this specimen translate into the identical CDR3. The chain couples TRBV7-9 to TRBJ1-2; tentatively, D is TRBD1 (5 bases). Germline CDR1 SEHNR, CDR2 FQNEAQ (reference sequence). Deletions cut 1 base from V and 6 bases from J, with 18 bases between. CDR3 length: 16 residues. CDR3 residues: CASSLGWFQGENGYTF. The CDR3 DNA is TGTGCCAGCAGCTTAGGTTGGTTCCAGGGAGAAAATGGCTACACCTTC.

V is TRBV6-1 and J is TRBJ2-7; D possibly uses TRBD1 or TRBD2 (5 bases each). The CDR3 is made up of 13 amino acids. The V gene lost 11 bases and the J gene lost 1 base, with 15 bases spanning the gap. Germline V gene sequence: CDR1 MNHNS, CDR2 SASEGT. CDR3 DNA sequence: TGTGCCTGCCAGTCGGGGACGTCCTACGAGCAGTACTTC. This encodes CACQSGTSYEQYF.

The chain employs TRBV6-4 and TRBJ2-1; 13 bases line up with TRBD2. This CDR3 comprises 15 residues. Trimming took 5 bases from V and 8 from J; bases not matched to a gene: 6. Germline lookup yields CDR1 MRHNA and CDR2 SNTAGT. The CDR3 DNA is TGTGCCAGCAGTCCTACTAGCGGGGGGGCCGATGAGCAGTTCTTC. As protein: CASSPTSGGADEQFF.

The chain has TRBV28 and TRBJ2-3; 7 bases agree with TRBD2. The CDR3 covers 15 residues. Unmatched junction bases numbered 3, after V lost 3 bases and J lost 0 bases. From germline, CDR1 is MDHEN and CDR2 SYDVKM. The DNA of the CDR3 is TGTGCCAGCAGTTTTGGGGGGGGTAGCACAGATACGCAGTATTTT. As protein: CASSFGGGSTDTQYF.

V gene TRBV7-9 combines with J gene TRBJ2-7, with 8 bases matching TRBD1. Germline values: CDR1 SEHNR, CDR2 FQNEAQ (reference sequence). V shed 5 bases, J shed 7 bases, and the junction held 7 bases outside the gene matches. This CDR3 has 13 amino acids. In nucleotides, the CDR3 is TGTGCCAGCAGCGACAGGGGCCCGGATGAGCAGTACTTC. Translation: CASSDRGPDEQYF. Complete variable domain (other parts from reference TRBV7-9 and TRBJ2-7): DTGVSQNPRHKITKRGQNVTFRCDPISEHNRLYWYRQTLGQGPEFLTYFQNEAQLEKSRLLSDRFSAERPKGSFSTLEIQRTEQGDSAMYLCASSDRGPDEQYFGPGTRLTVT.